One and the same sample provided the 20 T cell receptor beta chains below, sequenced in a study of metastatic and nonmetastatic thyroid tumors (TCRdb year 2020). Library method: PCR. The sequencer was an Illumina HiSeq 4000. TCRdb trimmed the raw reads at Q25, called clones with MiXCR and kept productive beta chains. The sample has 11,000 or so clones on record, 10% to 15% of them singletons. The ten largest make up around 13% of the sample. Before undergoing thyroid surgery, none of the patients had been given any kind of treatment. Sequencing was performed on blood. Receptors were obtained from a female donor with papillary thyroid cancer or a benign thyroid nodule (not recorded which). Some clones in this sample may be carry-over from other donors' samples.

This clone is medium-sized by share. This chain uses TRBV6-1 with TRBJ2-5; TRBD1 matches 8 bases. In germline, CDR1 is MNHNS, CDR2 SASEGT. The ends lost 4 bases at V and 4 bases at J; junction bases unmatched: 8. The CDR3 length is 15 residues. The CDR3 DNA sequence: TGTGCCAGCAGTGGCCGGACAGGGACAAGAGAGACCCAGTACTTC. Translation: CASSGRTGTRETQYF.

This clone appeared once. The chain employs TRBV30 and TRBJ1-4; D is unresolved. The CDR3 is 13 residues long. The V gene's germline CDR1 is GTSNPN and CDR2 SVGIG (reference sequence). The germline V and J ends were trimmed by 5 bases and 7 bases, with 14 bases remaining between them. CDR3 coding DNA: TGTGCCTGGGCTGGGAGGAAGGTTGAAAAACTGTTTTTT. As protein: CAWAGRKVEKLFF.

This clone was recorded at least ten times. The chain couples TRBV27 to TRBJ1-4, with D possibly matching TRBD1 (5 bases). CDR1 is MNHEY, CDR2 SMNVEV, per germline (reference sequence). V lost 3 bases and J lost 4, with 9 bases in between. CDR3 length: 14 amino acids. In DNA, the CDR3 is TGTGCCAGCAGTTTGGGGCCAGATAATGAAAAACTGTTTTTT. It is translated as CASSLGPDNEKLFF. Supplemented by reference TRBV27 and TRBJ1-4, the full variable domain reads EAQVTQNPRYLITVTGKKLTVTCSQNMNHEYMSWYRQDPGLGLRQIYYSMNVEVTDKGDVPEGYKVSRKEKRNFPLILESPSPNQTSLYFCASSLGPDNEKLFFGSGTQLSVL.

This clone has ten or more counts. The rearrangement uses TRBV9 and TRBJ2-1; 8 nucleotides match TRBD2. This CDR3 contains 15 residues. The trim removed 4 bases at V and 2 bases at J, leaving 5 bases unmatched. From germline, CDR1 is SGDLS and CDR2 YYNGEE. The CDR3, as DNA: TGTGCCAGCAGCCCACTAGCGGCTGCCTACAATGAGCAGTTCTTC. It specifies CASSPLAAAYNEQFF.

This clone has a count of ten or more. This sequence may be a read error, since a much larger clone differs from it by one base. This chain connects TRBV5-1 to TRBJ2-5; the D is unclear. The V end lost 0 bases, the J end lost 4 bases, and 13 bases lay between the germline ends. This CDR3 spans 15 amino acids. CDR1 and CDR2 (germline): SGHRS, YFSETQ. The CDR3 sequence: CASSLAEWGRETQYF. For the CDR3, the DNA is TGCGCCAGCAGCTTGGCAGAGTGGGGTCGAGAGACCCAGTACTTC.

This clone showed up many times. The chain joins TRBV28 to TRBJ2-6; D assignment may be TRBD1 or TRBD2 (5 bases each). V gave up 6 bases and J gave up 4 bases, with 16 bases separating them. Germline V gives CDR1 MDHEN, CDR2 SYDVKM. The CDR3 totals 16 residues. As DNA, the CDR3 is TGTGCCAGCAGCACCACTAGGGGAACCGGGGCCAACGTCCTGACTTTC. This sequence encodes CASSTTRGTGANVLTF.

Ten or more counts support this clone. The chain combines TRBV10-2 with TRBJ2-2; 11 bases match TRBD2. Germline V gene sequence: CDR1 WSHSY, CDR2 SAAADI. The CDR3 runs to 17 residues. The ends lost 6 bases at V and 1 base at J; junction bases unmatched: 7. The CDR3 DNA follows: TGCGCCAGCAGGAAACTAGCGGGAGTAATGAACACCGGGGAGCTGTTTTTT. Translating it yields CASRKLAGVMNTGELFF.

This clone was picked up many times. The chain employs TRBV5-1 and TRBJ2-7; D gene unclear. The V gene's germline CDR1 is SGHRS and CDR2 YFSETQ. CDR3 length: 15 residues. V lost 0 bases, J lost 0 bases, and 10 bases lay in between. The CDR3 nucleotides read TGCGCCAGCAGCTTGGAGGCCTTGAGCTCCTACGAGCAGTACTTC. Translating gives CASSLEALSSYEQYF.

This clone was picked up many times. DNA for the CDR3: TGCGCCAGCAGCGGAACTAGCAGCAGCTCCTACAATGAGCAGTTCTTC. Translation: CASSGTSSSSYNEQFF. V and J are TRBV5-1 and TRBJ2-1; D is possibly TRBD2 (6 bases). CDR1 is SGHRS, CDR2 YFSETQ, per germline. This CDR3 is built from 16 residues. Trimming stripped 4 bases from V and 0 bases from J, with 14 bases between. The entire variable domain, with the rest obtained from reference TRBV5-1 and TRBJ2-1, is as follows: KAGVTQTPRYLIKTRGQQVTLSCSPISGHRSVSWYQQTPGQGLQFLFEYFSETQRNKGNFPGRFSGRQFSNSRSEMNVSTLELGDSALYLCASSGTSSSSYNEQFFGPGTRLTVL.

The rearrangement joins TRBV4-2 to TRBJ2-7; TRBD1 or TRBD2 may be the D gene (5 bases each). V was clipped by 2 bases and J by 3 bases, with 14 bases between them. The CDR3 spans 15 residues. Germline V gene lookup returns CDR1 LGHNA and CDR2 YNFKEQ. CDR3 DNA sequence: TGTGCCAGCAGCCAACCCGGGGCAGGAGACTACGAGCAGTACTTC. This encodes CASSQPGAGDYEQYF.

This clone has a count of ten or more. This chain links TRBV3-1 with TRBJ2-3; TRBD2 matches 7 bases. Germline trimming cut 4 bases from V and 1 base from J; bases unmatched to any gene: 5. The CDR3 is 15 amino acids. From germline, CDR1 is LGHDT and CDR2 YNNKEL (reference sequence). CDR3 in amino acids: CASSPSGARTDTQYF. CDR3 nucleotides: TGTGCCAGCAGCCCAAGCGGGGCTCGCACAGATACGCAGTATTTT.

The chain links TRBV7-8 to TRBJ2-3; D unclear. Germline CDR1 reads SGHVS; CDR2 reads FQNEAQ. The CDR3 spans 12 residues. The V end was cut by 5 bases, the J end by 1 base, with 4 bases between. The CDR3: CASSKGTDTQYF. The CDR3 coding sequence is TGTGCCAGCAGCAAAGGCACAGATACGCAGTATTTT.

This clone was observed at least ten times. This chain connects TRBV29-1 to TRBJ2-1; D ambiguous. The CDR3 consists of 13 residues. Looked up from germline, CDR1 is SQVTM and CDR2 is ANQGSEA. Between the trimmed V and J ends, which lost 2 bases and 3 bases, there was a span of 8 bases. CDR3 loop: CSVERVHYNEQFF. In DNA, the CDR3 is TGCAGCGTTGAAAGGGTTCACTACAATGAGCAGTTCTTC.

This clone was seen at least ten times. The genes are TRBV5-1 and TRBJ2-1, with 12 bases matching TRBD2. CDR1 is SGHRS and CDR2 is YFSETQ in the germline V gene. Trimming took 2 bases from V and 12 from J; bases not matched to a gene: 9. The CDR3 loop spans 15 amino acids. Written as DNA, the CDR3 is TGCGCCAGCAGCTTTCGGACTAGCGGGGCCCGGGGGCAGTTCTTC. Its translation: CASSFRTSGARGQFF.

This clone was seen at least ten times. The chain joins TRBV7-6 to TRBJ2-7, with D perhaps TRBD2 (5 bases). CDR1 and CDR2 from the germline V gene are SGHVS and FNYEAQ. This CDR3 comprises 13 residues. Deletions cut 8 bases from V and 1 base from J, with 12 bases between. The CDR3 here is CASSEGGSYEQYF. The CDR3 DNA is TGTGCCAGCTCCGAGGGCGGTTCCTACGAGCAGTACTTC.

This clone ranks as medium-sized. The genes are TRBV30 and TRBJ1-1; D gene unclear. Deletions cut 6 bases from V and 5 bases from J, with 16 bases between. The CDR3 spans 13 residues. Looked up from germline, CDR1 is GTSNPN and CDR2 is SVGIG (reference sequence). The CDR3 nucleotides are TGTGCCTGCACTACGATAGCAGGTACTGAAGCTTTCTTT. Protein sequence: CACTTIAGTEAFF.

This clone is medium-sized (0.01 to 0.1%) within its sample. The chain recombines TRBV2 with TRBJ1-1; D is unresolved. Germline CDR1 SNHLY, CDR2 FYNNEI. This CDR3 comprises 11 residues. Deletions cut 6 bases from V and 3 bases from J, with 5 bases between. CDR3 region: CASRAYTEAFF. DNA of the CDR3: TGTGCCAGCAGGGCGTACACTGAAGCTTTCTTT.

CDR3 sequence (DNA): TGCAGTGCTAGAGCCTGGACAGGTTTTTATGGCTACACCTTC. Translated, it gives CSARAWTGFYGYTF. This chain joins TRBV20-1 and TRBJ1-2; 7 bases fit TRBD1. The CDR3 has 14 amino acids. V dropped 1 base and J dropped 5; count of bases not matched to a gene: 7. Germline CDR1 DFQATT, CDR2 SNEGSKA (reference sequence).

This clone was seen ten or more times. The rearrangement uses TRBV5-1 and TRBJ2-5; D is unresolved. The CDR3 consists of 14 residues. Germline assignment: CDR1 SGHRS and CDR2 YFSETQ. V lost 0 bases and J lost 2, with 8 bases in between. This CDR3 reads CASSLGYPQETQYF. DNA of the CDR3: TGCGCCAGCAGCTTGGGATACCCACAAGAGACCCAGTACTTC.

This clone is deemed medium-sized (0.01 to 0.1%). This sequence joins TRBV4-1 and TRBJ1-2; D is ambiguous. The V end was cut by 0 bases, the J end by 4 bases, with 18 bases between. CDR3 length: 17 amino acids. Looked up from germline, CDR1 is MGHRA and CDR2 is YSYEKL. The CDR3 DNA is TGCGCCAGCAGCCAAGATTCAGCGGGGTACGGCACCTATGGCTACACCTTC. Amino acid sequence: CASSQDSAGYGTYGYTF.